The entry below describes one T cell receptor (beta chain). This sample was taken from a study of blood T cell repertoires in COVID-19. Study context: Acute and convalescent COVID-19 samples came from the United States, Italy and Spain. Sample material is recorded as cDNA or gDNA derived from T cells, B-cell-depleted T cells, or PBMCs.

V was clipped by 6 bases and J by 3 bases; unmatched bases: 3. The CDR3 loop spans 13 amino acids. The V gene's germline CDR1 is LNHDA and CDR2 SQIVND (reference sequence). As originally analysed: Amplification of reference gene primers was used by the study to estimate nucleated cell counts. Sequencing used immunoSEQ multiplex PCR; TCRdb keeps in-frame clones, though not all of them. The DNA was the basis for D and trimming; V, J and clone size are from that table. Of nearly 350,000 clones listed, under 95% are singletons. This clonotype originated in a woman under 30 who had recovered from COVID-19. The genes are TRBV19 and TRBJ2-3; 7 bases fit TRBD2. Material: peripheral blood. CDR3 DNA: TGTGCCAGTAGGGAACTAGCGACAGATACGCAGTATTTT. Translated, it gives CASRELATDTQYF.